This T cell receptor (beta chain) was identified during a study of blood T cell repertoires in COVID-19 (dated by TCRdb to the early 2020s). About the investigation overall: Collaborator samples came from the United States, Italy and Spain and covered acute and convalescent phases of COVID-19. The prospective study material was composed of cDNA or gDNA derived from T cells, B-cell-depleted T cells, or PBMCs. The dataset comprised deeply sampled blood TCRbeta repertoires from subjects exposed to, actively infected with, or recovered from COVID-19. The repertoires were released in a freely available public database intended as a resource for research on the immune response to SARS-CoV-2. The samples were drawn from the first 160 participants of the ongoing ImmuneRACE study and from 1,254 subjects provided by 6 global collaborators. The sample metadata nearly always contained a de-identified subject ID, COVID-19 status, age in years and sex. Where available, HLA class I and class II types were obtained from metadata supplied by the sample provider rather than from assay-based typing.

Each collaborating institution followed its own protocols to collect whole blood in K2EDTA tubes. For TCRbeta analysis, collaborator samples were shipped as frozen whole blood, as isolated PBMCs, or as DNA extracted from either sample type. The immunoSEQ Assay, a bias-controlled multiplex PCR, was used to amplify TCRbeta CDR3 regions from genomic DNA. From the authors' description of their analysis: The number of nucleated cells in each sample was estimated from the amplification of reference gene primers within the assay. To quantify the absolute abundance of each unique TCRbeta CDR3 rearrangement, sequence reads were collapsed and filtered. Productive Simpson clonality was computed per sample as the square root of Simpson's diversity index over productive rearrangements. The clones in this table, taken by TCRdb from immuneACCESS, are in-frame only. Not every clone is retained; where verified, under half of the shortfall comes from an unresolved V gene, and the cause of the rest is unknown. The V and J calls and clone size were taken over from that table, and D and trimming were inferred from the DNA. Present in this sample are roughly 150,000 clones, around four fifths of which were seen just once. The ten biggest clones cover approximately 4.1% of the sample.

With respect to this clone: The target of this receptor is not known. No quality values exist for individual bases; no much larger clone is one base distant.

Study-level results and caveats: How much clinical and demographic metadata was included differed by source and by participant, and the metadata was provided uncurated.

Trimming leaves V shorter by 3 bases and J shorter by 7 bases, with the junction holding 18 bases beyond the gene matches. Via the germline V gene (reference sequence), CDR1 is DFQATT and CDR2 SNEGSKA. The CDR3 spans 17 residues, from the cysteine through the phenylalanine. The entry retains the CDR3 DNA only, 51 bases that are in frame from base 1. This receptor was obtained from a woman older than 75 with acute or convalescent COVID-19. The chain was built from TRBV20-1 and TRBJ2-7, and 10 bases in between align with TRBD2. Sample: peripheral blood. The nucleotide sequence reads TGCAGTGCTAGTCGACTAGCGGGCCCTGTTACCCTGAGGGAGCAGTACTTC. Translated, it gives CSASRLAGPVTLREQYF.